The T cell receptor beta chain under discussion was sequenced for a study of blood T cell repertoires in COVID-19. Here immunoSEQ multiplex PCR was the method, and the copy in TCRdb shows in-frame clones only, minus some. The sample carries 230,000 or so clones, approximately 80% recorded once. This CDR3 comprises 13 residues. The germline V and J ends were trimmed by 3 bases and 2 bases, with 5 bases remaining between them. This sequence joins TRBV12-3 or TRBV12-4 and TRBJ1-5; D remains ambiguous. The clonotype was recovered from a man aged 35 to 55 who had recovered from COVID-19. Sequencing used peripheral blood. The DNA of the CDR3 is TGTGCCAGCAGTTTCGAGGGCAATCAGCCCCAGCATTTT. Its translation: CASSFEGNQPQHF.